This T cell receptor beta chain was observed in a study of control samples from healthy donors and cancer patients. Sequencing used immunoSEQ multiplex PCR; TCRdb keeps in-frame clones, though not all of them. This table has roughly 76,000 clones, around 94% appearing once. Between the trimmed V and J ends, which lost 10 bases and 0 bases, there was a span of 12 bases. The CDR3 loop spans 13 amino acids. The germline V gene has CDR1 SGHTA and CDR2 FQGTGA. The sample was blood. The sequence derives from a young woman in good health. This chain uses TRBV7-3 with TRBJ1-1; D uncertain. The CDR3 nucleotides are TGTGCCACCGGGATGACTGTGAACACTGAAGCTTTCTTT. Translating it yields CATGMTVNTEAFF.